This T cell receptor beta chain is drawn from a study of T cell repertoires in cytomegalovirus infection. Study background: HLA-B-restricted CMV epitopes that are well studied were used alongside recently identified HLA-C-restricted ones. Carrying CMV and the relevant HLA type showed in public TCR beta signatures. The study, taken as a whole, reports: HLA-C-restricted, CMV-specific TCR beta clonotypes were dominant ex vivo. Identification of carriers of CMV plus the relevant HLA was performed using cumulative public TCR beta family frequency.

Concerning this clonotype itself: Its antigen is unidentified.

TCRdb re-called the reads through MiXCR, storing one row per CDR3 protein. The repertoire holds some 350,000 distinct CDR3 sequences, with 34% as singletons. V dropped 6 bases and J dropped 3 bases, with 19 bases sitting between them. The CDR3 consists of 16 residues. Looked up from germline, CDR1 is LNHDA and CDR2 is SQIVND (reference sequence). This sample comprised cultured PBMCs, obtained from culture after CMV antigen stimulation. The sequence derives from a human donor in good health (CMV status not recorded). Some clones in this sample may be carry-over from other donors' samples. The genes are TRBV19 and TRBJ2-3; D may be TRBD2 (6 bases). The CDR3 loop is CASRALGGTGTDTQYF. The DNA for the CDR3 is TGTGCCAGTAGGGCCTTGGGCGGGACGGGGACAGATACGCAGTATTTT.